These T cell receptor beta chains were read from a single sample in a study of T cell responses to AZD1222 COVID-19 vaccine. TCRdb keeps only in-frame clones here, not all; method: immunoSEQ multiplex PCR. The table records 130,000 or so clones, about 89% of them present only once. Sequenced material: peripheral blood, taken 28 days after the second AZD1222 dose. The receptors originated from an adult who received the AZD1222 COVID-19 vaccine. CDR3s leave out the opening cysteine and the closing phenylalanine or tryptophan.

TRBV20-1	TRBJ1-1	SASDRTEAF
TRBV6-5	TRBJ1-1	ASTSTWTQNTEAF
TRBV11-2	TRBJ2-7	ASSPRLGEQY
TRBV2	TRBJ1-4	ASSPRPPGAGEKLF
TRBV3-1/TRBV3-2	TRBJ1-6	ASSQRSLNSPLH
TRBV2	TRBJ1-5	ASSVDGGRQPQH
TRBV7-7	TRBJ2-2	ASSLGGPDTGELF
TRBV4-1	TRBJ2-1	ASSQAVYDEQF
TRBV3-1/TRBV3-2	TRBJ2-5	ASSQTISGQGPETQY
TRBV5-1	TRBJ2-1	ASSLGTVSSYNEQF
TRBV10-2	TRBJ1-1	ASSADRGTEAF
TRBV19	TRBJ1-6	ASSWAETRHNSPLH
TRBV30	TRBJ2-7	AWSVQGPEQY
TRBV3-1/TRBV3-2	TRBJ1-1	ASSPSDRNTEAF
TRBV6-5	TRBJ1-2	ASSYSITGNYGYT
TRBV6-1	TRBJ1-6	ASSELQGNSPLH
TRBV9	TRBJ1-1	ASSAPSTEAF
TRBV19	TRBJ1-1	ASSIGREAF
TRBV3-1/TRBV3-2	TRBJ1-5	ASSQTGIGNQPQH
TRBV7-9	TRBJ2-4	ASSYPSGAKNIQY
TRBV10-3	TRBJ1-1	AISPYREGNTEAF
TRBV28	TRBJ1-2	ASSQQGNGYT
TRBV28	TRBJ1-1	AVQGGMNTEAF
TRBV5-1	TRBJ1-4	ASSSGPVDEKLF
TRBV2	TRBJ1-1	ASSRVFDTEAF
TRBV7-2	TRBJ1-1	ASSLVIQGPGEAF
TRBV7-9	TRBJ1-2	ASSAGTGANYGYT
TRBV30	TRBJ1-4	AWSKGAGGSEKLF
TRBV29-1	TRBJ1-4	SVDSPTGGNEKLF
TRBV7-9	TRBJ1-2	ASSRQPYGYT
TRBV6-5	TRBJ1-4	ASRGSATNEKLF
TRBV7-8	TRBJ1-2	ASSAGTGGGRYGYT
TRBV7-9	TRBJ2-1	ASSFGIAGPYNEQF
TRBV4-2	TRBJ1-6	ASSQVASGDSYNSPLH
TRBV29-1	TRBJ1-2	SVGQGGYGYT
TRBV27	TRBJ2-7	ASSLWDSPYEQY
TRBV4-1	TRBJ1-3	ASSQDRGTALSGNTIY
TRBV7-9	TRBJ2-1	ASIPSGSSYNEQF
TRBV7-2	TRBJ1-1	ASSPRDRGLTEAF
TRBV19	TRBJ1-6	ASSSRTGDGSPLH
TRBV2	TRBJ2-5	ASSGGVVQTQY
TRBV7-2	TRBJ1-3	ASSLEGSQFGNTIY
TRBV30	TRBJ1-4	AWSDQGGVRGEKLF
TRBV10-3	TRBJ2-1	AISKGGEQF
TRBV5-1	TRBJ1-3	ASSLGGTAGNTIY
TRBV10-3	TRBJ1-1	ATLRGGTTEAF